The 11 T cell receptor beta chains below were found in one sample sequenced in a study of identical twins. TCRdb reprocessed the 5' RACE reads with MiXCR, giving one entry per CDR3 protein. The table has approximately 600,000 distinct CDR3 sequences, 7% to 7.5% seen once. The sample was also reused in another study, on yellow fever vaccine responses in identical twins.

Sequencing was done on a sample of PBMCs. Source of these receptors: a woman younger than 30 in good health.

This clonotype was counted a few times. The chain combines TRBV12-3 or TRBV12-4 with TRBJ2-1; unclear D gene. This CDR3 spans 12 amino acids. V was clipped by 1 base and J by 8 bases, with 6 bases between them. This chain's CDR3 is CASSLGTDEQFF. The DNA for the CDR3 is TGTGCCAGCAGTTTAGGAACCGATGAGCAGTTCTTC.

CDR3 DNA: TGTGCCACCAGTGACTACCGACTAGCGGGGGCCACAGATACGCAGTATTTT. This translates into CATSDYRLAGATDTQYF. The chain carries TRBV24-1 and TRBJ2-3; 12 nucleotides agree with TRBD2. V was clipped by 4 bases and J by 2 bases; unmatched bases: 6. This CDR3 region has 17 residues. CDR1 and CDR2 (germline): KGHDR, SFDVKD.

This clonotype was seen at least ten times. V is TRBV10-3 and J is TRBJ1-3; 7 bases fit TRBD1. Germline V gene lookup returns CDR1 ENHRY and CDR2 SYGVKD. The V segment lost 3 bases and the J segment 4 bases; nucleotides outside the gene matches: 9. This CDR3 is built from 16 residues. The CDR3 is CAISDSIQGTGNTIYF. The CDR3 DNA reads TGTGCCATCAGTGACTCCATACAGGGGACCGGAAACACCATATATTTT.

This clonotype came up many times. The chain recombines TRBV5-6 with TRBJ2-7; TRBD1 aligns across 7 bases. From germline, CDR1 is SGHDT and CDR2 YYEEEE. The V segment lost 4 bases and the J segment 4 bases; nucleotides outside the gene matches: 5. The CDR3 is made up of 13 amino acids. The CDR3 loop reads CASSPARGYEQYF. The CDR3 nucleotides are TGTGCCAGCAGCCCGGCCAGGGGGTACGAGCAGTACTTC.

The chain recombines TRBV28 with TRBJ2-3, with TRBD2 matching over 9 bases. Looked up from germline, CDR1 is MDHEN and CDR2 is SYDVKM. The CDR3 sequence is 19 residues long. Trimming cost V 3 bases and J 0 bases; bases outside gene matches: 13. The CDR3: CASSFFRAGGPISTDTQYF. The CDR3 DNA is TGTGCCAGCAGTTTTTTTCGGGCGGGGGGGCCAATTAGCACAGATACGCAGTATTTT.

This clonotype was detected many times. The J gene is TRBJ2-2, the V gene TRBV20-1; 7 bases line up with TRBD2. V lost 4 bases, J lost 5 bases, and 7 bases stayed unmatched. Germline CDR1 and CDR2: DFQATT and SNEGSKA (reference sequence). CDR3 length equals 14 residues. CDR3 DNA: TGCAGTGCTACCTTAGCGGGCGAAACCGGGGAGCTGTTTTTT. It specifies CSATLAGETGELFF.

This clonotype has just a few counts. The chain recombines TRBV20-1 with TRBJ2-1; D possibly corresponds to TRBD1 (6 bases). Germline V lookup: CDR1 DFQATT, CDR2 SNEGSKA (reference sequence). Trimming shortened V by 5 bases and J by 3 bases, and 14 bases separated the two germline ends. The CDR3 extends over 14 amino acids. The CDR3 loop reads CSAGATTGYNEQFF. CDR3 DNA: TGCAGTGCTGGGGCAACGACAGGCTACAATGAGCAGTTCTTC.

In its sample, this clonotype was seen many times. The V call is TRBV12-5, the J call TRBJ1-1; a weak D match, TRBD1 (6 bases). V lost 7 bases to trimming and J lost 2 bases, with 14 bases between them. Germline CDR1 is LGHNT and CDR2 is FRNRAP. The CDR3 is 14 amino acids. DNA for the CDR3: TGTGCTAGTGCCCAAGGGGGGGTAAACACTGAAGCTTTCTTT. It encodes CASAQGGVNTEAFF.

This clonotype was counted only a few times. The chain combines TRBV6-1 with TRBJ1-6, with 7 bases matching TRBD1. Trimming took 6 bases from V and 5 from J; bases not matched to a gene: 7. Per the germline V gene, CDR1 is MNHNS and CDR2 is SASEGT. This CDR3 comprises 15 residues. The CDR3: CASSADRPNNSPLHF. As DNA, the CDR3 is TGTGCCAGCAGCGCGGACAGGCCAAATAATTCACCCCTCCACTTT.

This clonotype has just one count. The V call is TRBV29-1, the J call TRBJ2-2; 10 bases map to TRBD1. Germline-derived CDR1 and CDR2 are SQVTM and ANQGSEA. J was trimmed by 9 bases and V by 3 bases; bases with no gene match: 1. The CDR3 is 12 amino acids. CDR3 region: CSVETGGRELFF. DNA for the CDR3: TGCAGCGTTGAGACAGGGGGCAGGGAGCTGTTTTTT.

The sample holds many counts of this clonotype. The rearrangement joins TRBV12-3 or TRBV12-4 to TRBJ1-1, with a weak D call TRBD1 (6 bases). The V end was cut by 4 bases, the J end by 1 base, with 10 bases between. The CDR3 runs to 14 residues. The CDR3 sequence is CASSSRTENTEAFF. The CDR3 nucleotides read TGTGCCAGCAGTTCCCGGACAGAGAACACTGAAGCTTTCTTT.